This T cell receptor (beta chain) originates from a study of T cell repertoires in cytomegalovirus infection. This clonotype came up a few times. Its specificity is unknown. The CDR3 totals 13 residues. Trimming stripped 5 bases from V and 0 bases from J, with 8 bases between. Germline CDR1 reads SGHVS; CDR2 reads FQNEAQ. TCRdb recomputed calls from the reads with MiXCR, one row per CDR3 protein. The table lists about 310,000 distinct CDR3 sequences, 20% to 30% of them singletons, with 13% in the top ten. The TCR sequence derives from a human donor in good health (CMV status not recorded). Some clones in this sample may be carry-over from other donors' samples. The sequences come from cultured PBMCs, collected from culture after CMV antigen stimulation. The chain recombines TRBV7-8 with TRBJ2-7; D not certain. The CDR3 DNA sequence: TGTGCCAGCAGCCAGAGGAGCTCCTACGAGCAGTACTTC. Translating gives CASSQRSSYEQYF.